This T cell receptor (beta chain) was identified in a study of T cell responses to AZD1222 COVID-19 vaccine. TCRdb's table, derived via immunoSEQ multiplex PCR, lists solely in-frame clones and lacks some. The repertoire holds roughly 120,000 clones, 70% to 90% seen once, with 4.4% in the top ten. Combined were second doses at about 4 or about 12 weeks. This clone was seen more than once but under ten times. Its target is not known. CDR3 length: 14 amino acids. Germline V CDR1 and CDR2: LNHDA, SQIVND (reference sequence). J gave up 5 bases and V 6 bases, and 7 bases lay outside the gene matches. Study outcomes and limitations: Reports say nearly half of spike-specific TCRs go after unmutated variant regions. There were mostly white British donors and more females than males, and clonal diversity was possibly underestimated.

The rearrangement joins TRBV19 to TRBJ2-7; 10 bases are shared with TRBD2. This sequence was found in an adult who received the AZD1222 COVID-19 vaccine. The sample in question was peripheral blood, obtained 28 days after the second AZD1222 dose. CDR3 nucleotides: TGTGCCAGTAGCCTAGCGGGAGTTAACCACGAGCAGTACTTC. Encoded protein: CASSLAGVNHEQYF.